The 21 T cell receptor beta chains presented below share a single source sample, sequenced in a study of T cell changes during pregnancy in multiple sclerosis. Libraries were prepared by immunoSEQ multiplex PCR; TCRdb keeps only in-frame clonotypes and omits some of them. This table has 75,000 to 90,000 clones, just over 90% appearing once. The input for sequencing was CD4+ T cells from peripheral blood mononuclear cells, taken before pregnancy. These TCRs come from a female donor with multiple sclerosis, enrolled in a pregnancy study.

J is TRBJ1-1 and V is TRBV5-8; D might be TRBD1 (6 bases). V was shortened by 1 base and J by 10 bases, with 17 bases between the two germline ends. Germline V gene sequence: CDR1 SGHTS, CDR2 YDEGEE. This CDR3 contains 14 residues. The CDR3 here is CASSLLDGGAIAFF. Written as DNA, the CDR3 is TGTGCCAGCAGCTTGTTGGATGGGGGGGCGATAGCTTTCTTT.

CDR3 sequence: CTSSQDWRESSWYEQYF. CDR3 in DNA: TGCACCAGCAGCCAAGATTGGCGGGAGTCATCATGGTACGAGCAGTACTTC. The chain couples TRBV1 to TRBJ2-7; the D call of TRBD2 is as the table states it, not checked on the DNA. TRBV1 is designated a pseudogene. The CDR3 spans 17 residues.

CDR3 DNA: TGTGCCAGCAGTTACCCTCCCGACAGGCCCAATCAGCCCCAGCATTTT. This gives the protein CASSYPPDRPNQPQHF. The rearrangement uses TRBV6-6 and TRBJ1-5; maybe TRBD1 (6 bases). CDR1 MNHNY and CDR2 SVGAGI come from the germline V gene (reference sequence). The CDR3 consists of 16 residues. Between the trimmed V and J ends, which lost 2 bases and 3 bases, there was a span of 14 bases.

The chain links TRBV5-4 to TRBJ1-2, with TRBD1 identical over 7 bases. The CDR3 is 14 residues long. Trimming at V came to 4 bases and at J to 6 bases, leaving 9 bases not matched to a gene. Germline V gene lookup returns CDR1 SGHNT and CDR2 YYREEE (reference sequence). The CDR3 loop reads CASSPPTGTHGYTF. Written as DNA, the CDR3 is TGTGCCAGCAGCCCGCCGACAGGGACCCATGGCTACACCTTC.

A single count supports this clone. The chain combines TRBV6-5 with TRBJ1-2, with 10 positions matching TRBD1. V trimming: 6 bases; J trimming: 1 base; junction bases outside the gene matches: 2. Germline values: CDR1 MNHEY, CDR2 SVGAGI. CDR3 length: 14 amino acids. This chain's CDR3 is CASRDRGYNYGYTF. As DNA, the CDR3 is TGTGCCAGCAGGGACAGGGGGTATAACTATGGCTACACCTTC.

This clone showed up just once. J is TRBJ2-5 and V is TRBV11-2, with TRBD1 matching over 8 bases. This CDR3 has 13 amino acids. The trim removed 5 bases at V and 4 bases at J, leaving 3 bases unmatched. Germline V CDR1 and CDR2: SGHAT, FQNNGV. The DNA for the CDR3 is TGTGCCAGCAGCCGGGACAGGATAGAGACCCAGTACTTC. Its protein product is CASSRDRIETQYF.

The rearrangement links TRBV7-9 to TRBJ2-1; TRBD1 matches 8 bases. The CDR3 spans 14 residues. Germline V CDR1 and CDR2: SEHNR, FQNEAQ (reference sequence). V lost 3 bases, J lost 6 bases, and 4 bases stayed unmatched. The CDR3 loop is CASSFSQGANEQFF. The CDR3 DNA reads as TGTGCCAGCAGCTTCAGCCAGGGGGCCAATGAGCAGTTCTTC.

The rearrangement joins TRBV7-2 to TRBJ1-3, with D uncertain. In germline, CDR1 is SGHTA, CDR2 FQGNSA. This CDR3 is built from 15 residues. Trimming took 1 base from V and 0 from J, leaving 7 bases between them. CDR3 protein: CASSLVPSSGNTIYF. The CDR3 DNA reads TGTGCCAGCAGCTTAGTTCCGAGCTCTGGAAACACCATATATTTT.

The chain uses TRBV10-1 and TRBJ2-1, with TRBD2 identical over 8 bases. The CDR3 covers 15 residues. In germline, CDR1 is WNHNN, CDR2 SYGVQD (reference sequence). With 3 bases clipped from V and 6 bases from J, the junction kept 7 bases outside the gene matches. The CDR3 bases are TGCGCCAGCAGTGAAGGCGGGAGGTCCCCCAATGAGCAGTTCTTC. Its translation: CASSEGGRSPNEQFF.

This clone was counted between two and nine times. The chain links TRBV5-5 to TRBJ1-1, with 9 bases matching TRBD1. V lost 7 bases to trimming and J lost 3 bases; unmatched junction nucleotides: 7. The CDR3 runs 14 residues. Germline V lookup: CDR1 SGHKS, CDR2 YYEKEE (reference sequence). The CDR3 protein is CASDGTGLDTEAFF. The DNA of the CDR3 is TGTGCCAGCGACGGGACAGGGTTGGACACTGAAGCTTTCTTT.

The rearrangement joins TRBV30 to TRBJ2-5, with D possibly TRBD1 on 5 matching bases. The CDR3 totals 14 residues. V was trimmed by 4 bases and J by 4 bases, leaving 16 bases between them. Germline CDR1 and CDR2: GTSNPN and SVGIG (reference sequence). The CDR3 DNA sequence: TGTGCCTGGAAGGTTAGACAGACTTTAGAGACCCAGTACTTC. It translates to CAWKVRQTLETQYF.

CDR3: CASSLPGTGAEAFF. The CDR3, as DNA: TGTGCCAGCAGTTTACCCGGGACAGGGGCTGAAGCTTTCTTT. The chain employs TRBV27 and TRBJ1-1; 10 bases are shared with TRBD1. V lost 2 bases to trimming and J lost 6 bases; unmatched junction nucleotides: 3. The CDR3 has 14 amino acids. Germline CDR1 and CDR2: MNHEY and SMNVEV (reference sequence).

The CDR3 is CASSSPGTSVTGELFF. DNA for the CDR3: TGCGCCAGCTCTAGCCCCGGGACTAGTGTTACCGGGGAGCTGTTTTTT. This chain links TRBV5-1 with TRBJ2-2, with 8 positions matching TRBD2. Germline V gene data show CDR1 as SGHRS and CDR2 as YFSETQ. The J segment lost 5 bases and the V segment lost 7 bases, leaving 13 bases of the junction unmatched. This CDR3 region has 16 residues.

The CDR3 DNA sequence: TGCGCCAGCAGCGTGGAGGGCGTCTATGGCTACACCTTC. Its translation is CASSVEGVYGYTF. J is TRBJ1-2 and V is TRBV4-1; D is ambiguous. CDR1 and CDR2 from the germline V gene are MGHRA and YSYEKL. V lost 5 bases and J 4 bases, leaving 11 bases between the germline ends. This CDR3 region has 13 residues.

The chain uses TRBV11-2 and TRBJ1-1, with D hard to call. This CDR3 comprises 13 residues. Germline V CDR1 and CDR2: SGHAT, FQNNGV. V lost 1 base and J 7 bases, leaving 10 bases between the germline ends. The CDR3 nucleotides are TGTGCCAGCAGCTTAGCCCAGAACGTTGAAGCTTTCTTT. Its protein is CASSLAQNVEAFF.

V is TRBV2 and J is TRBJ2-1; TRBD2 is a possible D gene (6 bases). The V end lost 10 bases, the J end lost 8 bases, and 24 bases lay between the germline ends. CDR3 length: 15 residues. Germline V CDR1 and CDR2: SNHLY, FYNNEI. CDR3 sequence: CATAGRTLTTYEQFF. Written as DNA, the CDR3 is TGTGCCACCGCGGGGAGGACACTCACAACGTATGAGCAGTTCTTC.

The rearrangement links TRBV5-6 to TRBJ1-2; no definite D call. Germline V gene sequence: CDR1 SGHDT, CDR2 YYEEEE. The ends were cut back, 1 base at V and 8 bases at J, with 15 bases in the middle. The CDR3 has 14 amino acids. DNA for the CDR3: TGTGCCAGCAGCTTGCCCCGGAGGAAAGGAGGCTACACCTTC. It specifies CASSLPRRKGGYTF.

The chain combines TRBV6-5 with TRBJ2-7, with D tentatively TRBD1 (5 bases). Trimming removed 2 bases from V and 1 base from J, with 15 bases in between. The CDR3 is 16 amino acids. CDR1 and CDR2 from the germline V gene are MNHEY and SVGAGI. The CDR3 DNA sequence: TGTGCCAGCAGTTACGCCGGCCCAGGGATTTCCTACGAGCAGTACTTC. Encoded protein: CASSYAGPGISYEQYF.

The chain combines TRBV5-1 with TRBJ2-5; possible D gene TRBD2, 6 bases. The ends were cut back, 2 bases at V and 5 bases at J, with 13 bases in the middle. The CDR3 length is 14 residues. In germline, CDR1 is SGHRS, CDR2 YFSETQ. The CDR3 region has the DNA TGCGCCAGCAGCTTAATGGGACTTTCTGAGACCCAGTACTTC. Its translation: CASSLMGLSETQYF.

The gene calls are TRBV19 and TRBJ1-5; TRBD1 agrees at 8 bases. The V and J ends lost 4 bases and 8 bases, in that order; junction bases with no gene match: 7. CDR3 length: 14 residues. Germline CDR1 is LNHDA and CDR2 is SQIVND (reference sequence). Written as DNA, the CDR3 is TGTGCCAGTAGTAACAGGGGGATAATTGAGCCCCAGCATTTT. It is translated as CASSNRGIIEPQHF.

CDR3 sequence reads: CASSPARGTDYSNQPQHF. CDR3 DNA: TGTGCCAGCTCACCAGCACGGGGGACAGACTATAGCAATCAGCCCCAGCATTTT. This chain joins TRBV18 and TRBJ1-5, with 7 positions matching TRBD1. V gave up 2 bases and J gave up 0 bases; unmatched junction bases: 10. The CDR3 is 18 residues long. Germline loops: CDR1 KGHSH, CDR2 LQKENI. The full variable domain, completed using reference TRBV18 and TRBJ1-5, is NAGVMQNPRHLVRRRGQEARLRCSPMKGHSHVYWYRQLPEEGLKFMVYLQKENIIDESGMPKERFSAEFPKEGPSILRIQQVVRGDSAAYFCASSPARGTDYSNQPQHFGDGTRLSIL.